The rows below give T cell receptor beta chains drawn from one sample of a study of cytomegalovirus exposure and HLA in healthy donors. Some clones are missing from TCRdb's copy, which holds only in-frame ones; the method was immunoSEQ multiplex PCR. The data contain some 150,000 clones, roughly 80% of them singletons. Sequenced material: PBMCs. Every receptor here comes from a female donor in good health and CMV-seronegative. Each CDR3 is given with its conserved first and last residue. D genes are given only for firm matches. Not all rows give a size; the values are once, few, many and, for expanded clones, a class.

.	TRBJ2-3	TRBV2	.	CASSALVTDTQYF	TGTGCCAGCAGTGCCCTAGTCACAGATACGCAGTATTTT
.	TRBJ2-1	TRBV5-1	TRBD2	CASTRGLAGAGEQFF	TGCGCCAGCACCCGGGGACTAGCGGGAGCGGGTGAGCAGTTCTTC
.	TRBJ2-7	TRBV6-8	TRBD2	CASSPTSGSCEQYF	TGTGCCAGCAGCCCGACTAGCGGGAGTTGCGAGCAGTACTTC
.	TRBJ2-3	TRBV5-1	.	CASSLAGFTDTQYF	TGCGCCAGCAGCTTGGCGGGATTCACAGATACGCAGTATTTT
.	TRBJ2-7	TRBV6-1	.	CASSERGGEQYF	TGTGCCAGCAGTGAGAGGGGGGGCGAGCAGTACTTC
.	TRBJ1-1	TRBV9	.	CASSVVGQSNTEAFF	TGTGCCAGCAGCGTAGTTGGACAGTCTAACACTGAAGCTTTCTTT
.	TRBJ2-5	TRBV5-4	TRBD2	CASSLRAGGGEQYF	TGTGCCAGCAGCTTGAGGGCGGGAGGGGGTGAGCAGTACTTC
.	TRBJ2-1	TRBV19	TRBD2	CASSGGATFYNEQFF	TGTGCCAGTAGCGGGGGGGCGACTTTTTACAATGAGCAGTTCTTC
.	TRBJ2-1	TRBV5-6	.	CASRLSYEQFF	TGTGCCAGCAGGTTGTCCTACGAGCAGTTCTTC
.	TRBJ2-2	TRBV6-6	TRBD1	CASSYTGTGGSGELFF	TGTGCCAGCAGTTACACCGGGACAGGGGGTTCCGGGGAGCTGTTTTTT
.	TRBJ1-2	TRBV12-5	TRBD1	CASGLGQGEGTKGYTF	TGTGCTAGTGGTCTCGGACAGGGGGAAGGGACGAAAGGCTACACCTTC
.	TRBJ2-5	TRBV5-1	.	CASSLAPSQETQYF	TGCGCCAGCAGCTTGGCCCCTAGTCAAGAGACCCAGTACTTC
.	TRBJ2-1	TRBV9	.	CASSVTEERYNEQFF	TGTGCCAGCAGCGTGACAGAAGAGCGATACAATGAGCAGTTCTTC
.	TRBJ2-1	TRBV28	TRBD2	CASSSPLAGGLAEQFF	TGTGCCAGCAGTTCGCCCCTCGCGGGAGGGCTAGCTGAGCAGTTCTTC
.	TRBJ1-1	TRBV6-4	.	CASPTTQCINTEAFF	TGTGCCAGCCCCACGACACAGTGCATAAACACTGAAGCTTTCTTT
.	TRBJ2-5	TRBV9	.	CASSVQAWETQYF	TGTGCCAGCAGCGTGCAAGCGTGGGAGACCCAGTACTTC
.	TRBJ2-6	TRBV5-1	.	CASSLDTGMAGANVLTF	TGCGCCAGCAGCTTGGACACAGGGATGGCTGGGGCCAACGTCCTGACTTTC
.	TRBJ2-7	TRBV7-3	.	CASSPSIGPGGGEQYF	TGTGCCAGCAGCCCATCCATTGGGCCCGGGGGTGGCGAGCAGTACTTC
.	TRBJ2-5	TRBV7-9	TRBD2	CASSLTGTSGQETQYF	TGTGCCAGCAGCTTAACGGGGACTAGCGGGCAAGAGACCCAGTACTTC
.	TRBJ2-1	TRBV28	.	CASTGPAGGYNEQFF	TGTGCCAGCACAGGACCAGCGGGTGGATACAATGAGCAGTTCTTC
.	TRBJ2-1	TRBV13	.	CASSPQLVNEQFF	TGTGCCAGCAGCCCTCAACTGGTAAATGAGCAGTTCTTC
.	TRBJ1-3	TRBV28	.	CASSRLQGAGNTIYF	TGTGCCAGCAGTCGACTGCAGGGTGCTGGAAACACCATATATTTT
.	TRBJ1-1	TRBV4-1	.	CASSQELTVMNTEAFF	TGCGCCAGCAGCCAAGAATTAACGGTGATGAACACTGAAGCTTTCTTT
.	TRBJ2-3	TRBV11-2	TRBD2	CASSLSLSSGNF	TGTGCCAGCAGCTTAAGCCTGAGTAGCGGGAATTTT
.	TRBJ2-3	TRBV19	TRBD1	CARTTGVNTDTQYF	TGTGCCAGAACGACAGGGGTGAACACAGATACGCAGTATTTT
.	TRBJ2-7	TRBV9	TRBD1	CASSVGGTGGTYEQYF	TGTGCCAGCAGCGTAGGTGGCACAGGGGGAACCTACGAGCAGTACTTC
few	TRBJ1-1	TRBV7-3	TRBD1	CASSLTGLGTEAFF	TGTGCCAGCAGCTTGACAGGGCTGGGAACTGAAGCTTTCTTT
.	TRBJ2-7	TRBV6-1	.	CASTLAHAYEQYF	TGTGCCAGCACCCTAGCCCACGCCTACGAGCAGTACTTC
few	TRBJ2-5	TRBV6-1	TRBD2	CASRPGLAGETQYF	TGTGCCAGCAGGCCGGGACTAGCCGGAGAGACCCAGTACTTC
.	TRBJ1-6	TRBV6-1	.	CASSVQGPNNSPLHF	TGTGCCAGCAGTGTACAGGGACCAAATAATTCACCCCTCCACTTT
.	TRBJ1-2	TRBV9	.	CASRAGGLYGYTF	TGTGCCAGCAGGGCGGGGGGTCTCTATGGCTACACCTTC
once	TRBJ2-4	TRBV28	TRBD1	CASSLTGNAKNIQYF	TGTGCCAGCAGTTTGACAGGGAATGCCAAAAACATTCAGTACTTC
.	TRBJ1-1	TRBV18	.	CASSPDPAGTEAFF	TGTGCCAGCTCACCAGACCCGGCGGGCACTGAAGCTTTCTTT
.	TRBJ1-1	TRBV15	.	CATSSPSSTAVVPEAFF	TGTGCCACCAGCAGCCCTAGCAGCACGGCGGTGGTGCCTGAAGCTTTCTTT
.	TRBJ2-5	TRBV6-1	TRBD1	CASSPGTGFQETQYF	TGTGCCAGCAGTCCTGGGACAGGGTTCCAAGAGACCCAGTACTTC
.	TRBJ2-2	TRBV5-6	TRBD1	CASSLEGWGTVNTGELFF	TGTGCCAGCAGCTTGGAAGGTTGGGGGACAGTCAACACCGGGGAGCTGTTTTTT
.	TRBJ1-2	TRBV5-6	.	CASSFSLGDNYGYTF	TGTGCCAGCAGCTTTTCCCTCGGTGATAACTATGGCTACACCTTC
.	TRBJ2-3	TRBV10-3	.	CAISEGYSGTDTQYF	TGTGCCATCAGTGAGGGTTATTCGGGTACAGATACGCAGTATTTT
few	TRBJ1-1	TRBV11-2	.	CASSVIQGLNTEAFF	TGTGCCAGCAGCGTAATACAGGGTTTGAACACTGAAGCTTTCTTT
.	TRBJ2-1	TRBV28	TRBD2	CASSFGLAGGPGHYNEQFF	TGTGCCAGCAGTTTTGGACTAGCGGGGGGGCCAGGACACTACAATGAGCAGTTCTTC
.	TRBJ2-7	TRBV7-9	TRBD1	CASSLGQASYEQYF	TGTGCCAGCAGCTTGGGACAGGCTTCCTACGAGCAGTACTTC
once	TRBJ1-5	TRBV5-5	TRBD1	CASSLRDRGGWNQPQHF	TGTGCCAGCAGCTTGAGGGACAGGGGAGGCTGGAATCAGCCCCAGCATTTT
.	TRBJ1-3	TRBV6-5	.	CASSYSPGTPGNTIYF	TGTGCCAGCAGTTACTCGCCGGGGACTCCTGGAAACACCATATATTTT
.	TRBJ2-5	TRBV10-3	TRBD2	CAISGRVQETQYF	TGTGCCATCAGCGGGAGGGTGCAAGAGACCCAGTACTTC
.	TRBJ1-2	TRBV30	.	CAWTPRLSGFTF	TGTGCCTGGACCCCGCGACTCAGCGGTTTTACCTTC
.	TRBJ1-1	TRBV5-1	TRBD1	CASSFGRQGSAEAFF	TGCGCCAGCAGCTTCGGACGACAGGGATCGGCTGAAGCTTTCTTT
.	TRBJ1-1	TRBV10-1	.	CASSAGQGPEAFF	TGCGCCAGCAGTGCTGGGCAGGGCCCTGAAGCTTTCTTT
few	TRBJ2-7	TRBV19	TRBD2	CASSAGLAGGSYEQYF	TGTGCCAGTAGTGCCGGACTAGCGGGAGGATCCTACGAGCAGTACTTC
.	TRBJ1-5	TRBV10-3	.	CAISESTAYSNQPQHF	TGTGCCATCAGTGAGTCGACAGCCTATAGCAATCAGCCCCAGCATTTT
.	TRBJ2-7	TRBV6-5	.	CASSRDNWEQYF	TGTGCCAGCAGCAGGGACAATTGGGAGCAGTACTTC
.	TRBJ1-1	TRBV5-1	TRBD1	CASTPRQGVGTEAFF	TGCGCCAGCACCCCCCGACAGGGGGTTGGCACTGAAGCTTTCTTT
.	TRBJ1-6	TRBV7-9	TRBD1	CASSLEVRGNSYNSPLHF	TGTGCCAGCAGCTTAGAAGTCAGGGGGAACTCCTATAATTCACCCCTCCACTTT
few	TRBJ1-1	TRBV19	.	CASSTQPAGGAFF	TGTGCCAGTAGTACCCAACCGGCCGGGGGAGCTTTCTTT
.	TRBJ1-5	TRBV6-6	TRBD1	CASRDRKQPQHF	TGTGCCAGCCGGGACAGAAAGCAGCCCCAGCATTTT
.	TRBJ1-5	TRBV29-1	.	CSVGMGGGNQPQHF	TGCAGCGTTGGGATGGGAGGGGGCAATCAGCCCCAGCATTTT
.	TRBJ1-4	TRBV19	TRBD1	CASSLGTGSSEKLFF	TGTGCCAGTAGTCTCGGGACAGGCTCTTCTGAAAAACTGTTTTTT
.	TRBJ2-1	TRBV7-9	.	CASSSQGGANEQFF	TGTGCCAGCAGCTCCCAGGGCGGAGCAAATGAGCAGTTCTTC
few	TRBJ2-5	TRBV5-1	.	CASSTTGQETQYF	TGCGCCAGCAGCACGACAGGTCAAGAGACCCAGTACTTC
.	TRBJ2-3	TRBV5-8	TRBD2	CASSIGLAGDTQYF	TGTGCCAGCAGCATCGGACTAGCGGGAGATACGCAGTATTTT